A single TCR beta chain is shown here with its context. The record originates from a study of OX40 agonist ivuxolimab in advanced cancers. Sequencing used immunoSEQ multiplex PCR; TCRdb keeps in-frame clones, though not all of them. The repertoire consists of 55,000 to 75,000 clones, with roughly 85% occurring once and the leading ten covering approximately 1.1%. V lost 3 bases, J lost 5 bases, and 13 bases lay in between. This CDR3 is built from 14 residues. The germline CDR1 and CDR2 sequences are SNHLY and FYNNEI. Blood specimens came from baseline, cycle 4 day 1, and cycle 7 day 1. Sequencing was performed on CD4+ or CD8+ T cells sorted from blood, taken in a trial of the OX40 agonist ivuxolimab. The TCR sequence derives from an adult with an advanced solid tumor such as melanoma, head and neck, liver or kidney cancer. This sequence joins TRBV2 and TRBJ2-5, with D possibly matching TRBD1 (5 bases). CDR3 coding DNA: TGTGCCAGCAGTGACCCTAGGGGCCCGGAGACCCAGTACTTC. This encodes CASSDPRGPETQYF. The full variable domain, completed using reference TRBV2 and TRBJ2-5, is EPEVTQTPSHQVTQMGQEVILRCVPISNHLYFYWYRQILGQKVEFLVSFYNNEISEKSEIFDDQFSVERPDGSNFTLKIRSTKLEDSAMYFCASSDPRGPETQYFGPGTRLLVL.